This T cell receptor beta chain was found in a study of Ad26.COV2.S vaccination and SARS-CoV-2 variants (dated by TCRdb to 2020 to 2022). About the full investigation: Vaccine-arm donors came from COV1001, a multicentre, randomized, double-blind, placebo-controlled phase I-IIa trial of Ad26.COV2.S in healthy adults. Trial participants were randomized into five groups of five: low-dose or high-dose Ad26.COV2.S given once or twice, or placebo on both occasions. Investigators remained blinded to trial group allocation during experiments and outcome assessment. The TCR-sequenced set comprised around 30 samples: some 20 Ad26.COV2.S vaccine recipients, 5 placebo recipients and 8 SARS-CoV-2 convalescent individuals. TCRbeta repertoire sequencing was used to assess the specificity and breadth of SARS-CoV-2-reactive T cell receptors after Ad26.COV2.S vaccination. Ad26.COV2.S was administered intramuscularly at 5 x 10^10 or 1 x 10^11 viral particles, either as a single shot or as two shots given 56 days apart. Broad study findings and their caveats: The study was not powered to compare responses between vaccine doses or regimens. Compared with placebo recipients, Ad26.COV2.S recipients showed higher spike-specific TCR breadth (P = 0.0014). According to the authors, total T cell responses may have been underestimated by the TCR breadth and depth analyses. Vaccine and placebo recipients had similar non-spike TCR breadth, a finding consistent with the vaccine containing only spike. After vaccination, substantial breadth of spike-specific CD8+ and CD4+ T cell responses was reported.

The immunoSEQ Assay was used to sequence TCRbeta CDR3 regions. After extraction, genomic DNA underwent amplification by bias-controlled multiplex PCR, followed by high-throughput sequencing. The paper's data handling went like this. To quantify the absolute abundance of every unique TCRbeta CDR3 region, sequences were collapsed and filtered. T cell fraction was estimated by normalization of TCRbeta template counts to usable DNA, with usable DNA being measured through amplification of reference genes present in all nucleated cells. Repertoire TCRs were annotated as SARS-CoV-2-specific by exact matching of V gene, CDR3 amino acid sequence and J gene to a known reactive TCR set. The reference SARS-CoV-2 TCR set was derived from MIRA and filtered for enrichment in COVID-19-positive ImmuneCODE repertoires, a step that removed public or cross-reactive TCRs. Drawing on the MIRA antigens, annotated TCRs were analysed further at the level of specific ORF or position within ORF. Depth was the summed frequency of annotated unique rearrangements, while breadth was defined as annotated unique rearrangements over total unique productive rearrangements. Two-sided Wilcoxon rank-sum tests were applied when comparing TCR breadth between groups. TCRdb retrieved this table from immuneACCESS and kept in-frame rearrangements only. Not all clones are present; in checked studies, unresolved V genes account for under half, and no reason is known for the remainder. V and J calls plus clone size are reproduced from that table; the DNA served to infer D and trimming. A total of a few hundred thousand clones appear in this sample, around 91% of them only once. The ten top clones hold 1.5% to 2% of the sample.

CDR1 and CDR2 were assigned from the germline V gene (reference sequence) as SEHNR and FQNEAQ. V is shortened by 1 base, J by 6 bases, and the region joining them spans 10 bases. From its cysteine to its phenylalanine, the CDR3 spans 15 amino acids. Only CDR3 DNA is held: 45 bases, read in frame from base 1. With respect to this clone: Its antigen has not been determined. Base qualities were left out, and no much larger clone turns up one base away.

The treatment or condition label here, explained by the study, means: about 20 received Ad26.COV2.S at low or high dose, single or two shots; five or six received placebo; per-sample allocation not given. For vaccine and placebo recipients, the sequenced repertoires came from samples collected on day 63 after the first injection. Between 29 July and 7 August 2020, Cohort 1b enrolled around 24 adults aged 18-55 years at one site in Boston, USA. As a vaccine, Ad26.COV2.S was a replication-incompetent adenovirus type 26 vector that expressed a prefusion-stabilized SARS-CoV-2 spike protein derived from the original Wuhan strain.

The clonotype comes from a person between 18 and 60 years old who received the Ad26.COV2.S COVID-19 vaccine or a placebo. Sequencing was performed on peripheral blood, taken in a trial of Ad26.COV2.S vaccine versus placebo. The chain joins TRBV7-9 to TRBJ1-6, with no confident D gene call. This receptor has the CDR3 CASSLGTGFNSPLHF. The DNA is as follows: TGTGCCAGCAGCTTAGGGACCGGATTTAATTCACCCCTCCACTTT.